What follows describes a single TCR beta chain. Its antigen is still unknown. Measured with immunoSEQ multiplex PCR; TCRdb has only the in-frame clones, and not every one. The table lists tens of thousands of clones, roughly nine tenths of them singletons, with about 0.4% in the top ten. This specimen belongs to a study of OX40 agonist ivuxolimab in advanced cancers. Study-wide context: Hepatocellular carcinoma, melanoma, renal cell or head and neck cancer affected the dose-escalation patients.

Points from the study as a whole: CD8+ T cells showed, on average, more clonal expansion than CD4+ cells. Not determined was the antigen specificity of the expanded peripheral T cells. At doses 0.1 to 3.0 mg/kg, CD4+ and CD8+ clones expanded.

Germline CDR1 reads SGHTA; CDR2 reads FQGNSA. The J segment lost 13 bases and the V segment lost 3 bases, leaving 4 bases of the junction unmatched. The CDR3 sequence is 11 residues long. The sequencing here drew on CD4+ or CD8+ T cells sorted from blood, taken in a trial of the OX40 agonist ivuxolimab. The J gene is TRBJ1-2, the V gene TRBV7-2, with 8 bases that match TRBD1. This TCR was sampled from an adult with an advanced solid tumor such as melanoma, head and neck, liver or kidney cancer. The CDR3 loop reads CASSFRGHVTF. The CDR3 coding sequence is TGTGCCAGCAGCTTCAGGGGGCATGTCACCTTC.